Reported below is one T cell receptor beta chain. The data originate from a study of cytomegalovirus exposure and HLA in healthy donors. The CDR3 consists of 14 residues. V was pared by 5 bases and J by 9 bases, with 7 bases of the junction left unmatched. The germline gives CDR1 SGHVS, CDR2 FQNEAQ. The PCR made use of 60 Vbeta and 13 Jbeta primers. Here immunoSEQ multiplex PCR was the method, and the copy in TCRdb shows in-frame clones only, minus some. The sample carries 130,000 to 150,000 clones, 80% recorded once. The chain combines TRBV7-8 with TRBJ2-4; 10 positions match TRBD1. Material for sequencing was PBMCs. The clonotype originates from a male donor in good health and CMV-seronegative. Here the CDR3 DNA reads TGTGCCAGCAGCGCGGAGACAGGGGGCAGCATTCAGTACTTC. Protein product: CASSAETGGSIQYF.